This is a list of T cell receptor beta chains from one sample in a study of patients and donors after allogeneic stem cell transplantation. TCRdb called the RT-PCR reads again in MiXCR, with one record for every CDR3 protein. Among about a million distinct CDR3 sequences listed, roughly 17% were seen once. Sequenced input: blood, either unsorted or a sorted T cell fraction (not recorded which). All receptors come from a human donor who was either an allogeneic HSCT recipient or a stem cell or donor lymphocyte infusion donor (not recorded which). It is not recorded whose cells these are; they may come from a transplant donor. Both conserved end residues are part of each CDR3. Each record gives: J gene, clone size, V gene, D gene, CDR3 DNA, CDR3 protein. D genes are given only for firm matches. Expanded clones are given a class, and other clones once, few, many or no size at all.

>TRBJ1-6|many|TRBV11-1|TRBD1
TGTGCCAGCAGCTTAGGACAGGGGTTAGTCTCGAGGAATTCACCCCTCCACTTT
CASSLGQGLVSRNSPLHF
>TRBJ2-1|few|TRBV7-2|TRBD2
TGTGCCAGCAGCTTAGTCGGGACTAGCGGGGAGAATGAGCAGTTCTTC
CASSLVGTSGENEQFF
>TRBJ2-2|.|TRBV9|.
TGTGCCAGCAGCGTAGCCGGGGTCACAACCGGGGAGCTGTTTTTT
CASSVAGVTTGELFF
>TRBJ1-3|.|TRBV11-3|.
TGTGCCAGCAGCCCTTCCCCCGGGAGCTCTGGAAACACCATATATTTT
CASSPSPGSSGNTIYF
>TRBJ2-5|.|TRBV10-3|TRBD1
TGTGCCATCAGTGACGGGACAGGGAAAGAAGAGACCCAGTACTTC
CAISDGTGKEETQYF
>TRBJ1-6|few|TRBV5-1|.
TGCGCCAGCAGCTTGGAGCCAGGGGCCAATTCACCCCTCCACTTT
CASSLEPGANSPLHF
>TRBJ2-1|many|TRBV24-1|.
TGTGCCACCAGTGATTTCTTAGACACCGGCCCCTACAATGAGCAGTTCTTC
CATSDFLDTGPYNEQFF
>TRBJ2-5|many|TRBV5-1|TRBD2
TGTGCCAGCAGTGGGGGGGGAGAGACCCAGTACTTC
CASSGGGETQYF
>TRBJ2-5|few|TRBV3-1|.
TGTGCCAGCAGCCAATGGACCATCCAAGAGACCCAGTACTTC
CASSQWTIQETQYF
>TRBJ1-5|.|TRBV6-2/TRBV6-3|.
TGTGCCAGCAGTTACACGGGCAATCAGCCCCAGCATTTT
CASSYTGNQPQHF
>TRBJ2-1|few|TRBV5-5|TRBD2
TGTGCCAGCAGCTGGGGGGCGGGGGGCGCAAGCTCCTACAATGAGCAGTTCTTC
CASSWGAGGASSYNEQFF
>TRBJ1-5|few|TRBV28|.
TGTGCCAGCAACACCGGGGGGGCCGATCAGCCCCAGCATTTT
CASNTGGADQPQHF
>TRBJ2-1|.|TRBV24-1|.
TGTGCCACCAGTGATTTCGGCCAGGGACTCTACAATGAGCAGTTCTTC
CATSDFGQGLYNEQFF
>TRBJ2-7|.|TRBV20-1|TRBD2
TGCAGTGCTAGAGATGTGACTAGCGGAAGAGGGGAGCAGTACTTC
CSARDVTSGRGEQYF
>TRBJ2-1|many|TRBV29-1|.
TGCAGCGTTCAACTAGGACGGTACAATGAGCAGTTCTTC
CSVQLGRYNEQFF
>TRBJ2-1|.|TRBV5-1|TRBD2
TGCGCCAGCAGGCGCCTAGCGGTGTACAATGAGCAGTTCTTC
CASRRLAVYNEQFF
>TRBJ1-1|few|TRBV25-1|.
TGTGCCAGCAGTGTTGGGGGTAAGTCGGGGTTGAGGACTGAAGCTTTCTTT
CASSVGGKSGLRTEAFF
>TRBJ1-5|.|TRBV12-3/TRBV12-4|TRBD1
TGTGCCAGCAGTTATCCCCGGGACAGGGGAGCTCAGCCCCAGCATTTT
CASSYPRDRGAQPQHF
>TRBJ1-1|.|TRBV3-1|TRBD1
TGTGCCAGCAGCCGGGGACAGGGGGCGCTTGGCACTGAAGCTTTCTTT
CASSRGQGALGTEAFF
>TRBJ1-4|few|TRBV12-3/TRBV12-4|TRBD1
TGTGCCAGCAGCACGGACAGGGGCGGTGAAAAACTGTTTTTT
CASSTDRGGEKLFF
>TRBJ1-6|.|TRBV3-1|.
TGTGCCAGCAGCCAGGGAGTACTGGGGCTGCTGGGTACCTATAATTCACCCCTCCACTTT
CASSQGVLGLLGTYNSPLHF
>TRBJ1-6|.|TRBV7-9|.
TGTGCCAGCAGCCGACGACAGGATTCACCCCTCCACTTT
CASSRRQDSPLHF
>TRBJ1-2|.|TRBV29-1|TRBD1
TGCAGCGGCGGGACAGGGGAAGACTATGGCTACACCTTC
CSGGTGEDYGYTF
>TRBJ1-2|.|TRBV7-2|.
TGTGCCAGCAGCTCCCGGAGGGATGGAGGCTACACCTTC
CASSSRRDGGYTF
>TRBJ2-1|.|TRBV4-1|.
TGCGCCAGCAGCCAAGTCCGGACTACTTACAATGAGCAGTTCTTC
CASSQVRTTYNEQFF
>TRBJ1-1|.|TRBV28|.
TGTGCCAGCAGTTCCAGACTAACGAACACTGAAGCTTTCTTT
CASSSRLTNTEAFF
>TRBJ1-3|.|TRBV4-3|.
TGCGCCAGCAGCCAAGATCTGAGTTACGGGGCGTCAACTGGAAACACCATATATTTT
CASSQDLSYGASTGNTIYF
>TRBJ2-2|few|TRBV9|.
TGTGCCAGCAGCTCCCTAACCCACGGCGGGGAGCTGTTTTTT
CASSSLTHGGELFF
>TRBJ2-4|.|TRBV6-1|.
TGTGCCAGCAGTGAAGAGGTTGACGGGTTGGTCCAGTACTTC
CASSEEVDGLVQYF
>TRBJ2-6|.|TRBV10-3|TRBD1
TGTGCCATCAGTGAGTCGCCCGGTTGGGGACAGGGTGAGTCTGGGGCCAACGTCCTGACTTTC
CAISESPGWGQGESGANVLTF
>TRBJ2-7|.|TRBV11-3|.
TGTGCCAGCAGCTTAAAAGGTACAGGGTATCTCTACGAGCAGTACTTC
CASSLKGTGYLYEQYF
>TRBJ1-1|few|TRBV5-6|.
TGTGCCAGCAGCTTGGGTATGGGCAGGAGGAACACTGAAGCTTTCTTT
CASSLGMGRRNTEAFF
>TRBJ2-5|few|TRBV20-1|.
TGCAGTGCGCTGGCGGGTCAAAAAAAAGAGACCCAGTACTTC
CSALAGQKKETQYF
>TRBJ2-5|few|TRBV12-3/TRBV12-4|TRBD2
TGTGCCAGCAAGGAGCGGGGGGGCCGAGAGACCCAGTACTTC
CASKERGGRETQYF
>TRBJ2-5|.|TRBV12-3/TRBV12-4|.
TGTGCCAGCAGTTTGCGGTCGGGGAAAGAGACCCAGTACTTC
CASSLRSGKETQYF
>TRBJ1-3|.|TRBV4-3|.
TGCGCCAGCAGCCAACAAAGAGCGGACACCATATATTTT
CASSQQRADTIYF
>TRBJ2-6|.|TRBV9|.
TGTGCCAGCACCCTCGGAGATCCACCCTCTGGGGCCAACGTCCTGACTTTC
CASTLGDPPSGANVLTF
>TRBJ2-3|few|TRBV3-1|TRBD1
TGTGCCAGCAGCCTATTACAGGGGGCAGATACGCAGTATTTT
CASSLLQGADTQYF
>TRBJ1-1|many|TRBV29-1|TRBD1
TGCAGCGCCCGACAGGGGGCCGTCGGAGAGAAAGAAGCTTTCTTT
CSARQGAVGEKEAFF
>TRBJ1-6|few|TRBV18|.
TGTGCCAGCTCACCACGGAAAGAGGATTCACCCCTCCACTTT
CASSPRKEDSPLHF
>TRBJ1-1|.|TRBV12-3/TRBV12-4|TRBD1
TGTGCCAGCAGTTTGGGGACAGCAACTATGAACACTGAAGCTTTCTTT
CASSLGTATMNTEAFF
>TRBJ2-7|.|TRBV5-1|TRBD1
TGCGCCAGCAGCCCGACCGGGACAGGGCCCTACGAGCAGTACTTC
CASSPTGTGPYEQYF
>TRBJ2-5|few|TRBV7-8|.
TGTGCCAGCAGTCCCCGGACTGCACGGGAGACCCAGTACTTC
CASSPRTARETQYF
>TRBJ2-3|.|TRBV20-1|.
TGCAGTGCTGCCCGGGATAAGCTCACAGATACGCAGTATTTT
CSAARDKLTDTQYF
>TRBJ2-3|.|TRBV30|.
TGTGCCTGGAGTGTGGGGACTCGCACAGATACGCAGTATTTT
CAWSVGTRTDTQYF
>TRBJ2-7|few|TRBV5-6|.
TGTGCCAGCAGCGGGGCATGGAACTACGAGCAGTACTTC
CASSGAWNYEQYF
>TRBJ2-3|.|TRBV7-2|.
TGTGCCAGCAGCTTAGGTGGAACAGGGTTCGGAGATACGCAGTATTTT
CASSLGGTGFGDTQYF
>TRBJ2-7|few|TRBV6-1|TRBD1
TGTGCCAGCATGCTCTCGGGACAGGGACTCTACGAGCAGTACTTC
CASMLSGQGLYEQYF
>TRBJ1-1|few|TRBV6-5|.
TGTGCCAGCACCCGGGCCACTGAAGCTTTCTTT
CASTRATEAFF